This T cell receptor (beta chain) was captured by sequencing in a study of T cell changes during pregnancy in multiple sclerosis. Germline CDR1 is SNHLY and CDR2 is FYNNEI. V shed 6 bases, J shed 9 bases, and the junction held 2 bases outside the gene matches. This CDR3 region has 11 residues. This clone came up once. TCRdb keeps only in-frame clones here, not all; method: immunoSEQ multiplex PCR. There are some 110,000 clones in the sample; about 90% occur only once, and 1.5% lies in the top ten. The sample in question was peripheral blood, obtained in the third trimester of pregnancy. This chain uses TRBV2 with TRBJ2-1, with TRBD1 matching over 7 bases. The receptor was isolated from a female donor with multiple sclerosis, enrolled in a pregnancy study. Written as DNA, the CDR3 is TGTGCCAGCAGAAGACAGGGTGAGCAGTTCTTC. Its translation: CASRRQGEQFF.